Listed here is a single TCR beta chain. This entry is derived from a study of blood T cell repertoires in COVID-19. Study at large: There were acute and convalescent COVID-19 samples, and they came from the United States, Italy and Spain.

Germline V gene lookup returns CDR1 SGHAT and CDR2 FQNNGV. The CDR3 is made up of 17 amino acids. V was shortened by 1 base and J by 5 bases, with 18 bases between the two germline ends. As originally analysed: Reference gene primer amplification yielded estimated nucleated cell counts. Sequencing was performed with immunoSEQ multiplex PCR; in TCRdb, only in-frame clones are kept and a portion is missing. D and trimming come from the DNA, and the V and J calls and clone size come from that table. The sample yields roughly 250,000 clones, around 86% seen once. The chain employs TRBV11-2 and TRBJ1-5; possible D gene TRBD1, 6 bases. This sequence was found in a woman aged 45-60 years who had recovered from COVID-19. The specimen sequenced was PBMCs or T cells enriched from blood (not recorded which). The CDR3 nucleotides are TGTGCCAGCAGCTTAGGCCGGGACATAACCGCCCATCAGCCCCAGCATTTT. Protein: CASSLGRDITAHQPQHF. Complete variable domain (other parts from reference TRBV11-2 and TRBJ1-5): EAGVAQSPRYKIIEKRQSVAFWCNPISGHATLYWYQQILGQGPKLLIQFQNNGVVDDSQLPKDRFSAERLKGVDSTLKIQPAKLEDSAVYLCASSLGRDITAHQPQHFGDGTRLSIL.